The clone carrying this T cell receptor (beta chain) has a count of ten or more. What it binds is unknown. This entry is derived from a study of T cells in Graves' hyperthyroidism and ophthalmopathy. General study points: Expanded thyroid clonotypes (above 0.001) were mostly also found in blood.

It was RNA transcripts that yielded the amplified TCR beta CDR3 regions. HTBI primers drove first-round RT-PCR of the TCR CDR3. TCRdb reanalysed the multiplex PCR reads using MiXCR and keeps one entry per CDR3 protein. The sample gives roughly 110,000 distinct CDR3 sequences, 15% to 20% of which show up once; under 45% is in the top ten. The CDR3 runs to 14 residues. Germline-derived CDR1 and CDR2 are MDHEN and SYDVKM. Trimming cost V 1 base and J 4 bases, with 9 bases left between them. This chain joins TRBV28 and TRBJ2-3; TRBD1 or TRBD2 may be the D gene (5 bases each). Sequencing was performed on blood. The receptor was isolated from a woman aged 45-65 years with Graves' hyperthyroidism. This CDR3 reads CASSLSGRPDTQYF. The DNA of the CDR3 is TGTGCCAGCAGTTTATCGGGACGGCCAGATACGCAGTATTTT.